The following is a TCR beta chain sequence with its context. What it recognizes is unknown. Preparation of the TCRbeta library was carried out with unique molecular identifiers. TCRdb reprocessed the PCR reads with MiXCR, giving one entry per CDR3 protein. In the table there are fewer than 4,500 distinct CDR3 sequences, roughly 24% of which are singletons. This sample was included in a study of T-cell reconstitution after alpha-beta-depleted transplantation in children. General study findings and limits: Two months or so post-transplant, alpha-beta T cells reportedly derived from several hundred expanded graft clones.

Trimming shortened V by 9 bases and J by 0 bases, and 22 bases separated the two germline ends. Germline-derived CDR1 and CDR2 are SGHDT and YYEEEE. The CDR3 is made up of 17 amino acids. The sequence derives from a boy in the first two years of life who had a stem cell transplant for acute myeloid leukemia, so the T cells may come from the graft donor. The specimen was PBMCs, mostly from graft donor cells, collected 60 days after TCRalphabeta/CD19-depleted stem cell transplant. The V and J genes are TRBV5-6 and TRBJ2-1; D assignment may be TRBD1 or TRBD2 (5 bases each). This chain's CDR3 is CAMSPLPVGGSYNEQFF. The DNA of the CDR3 is TGTGCCATGAGCCCCTTGCCCGTTGGGGGCTCCTACAATGAGCAGTTCTTC.